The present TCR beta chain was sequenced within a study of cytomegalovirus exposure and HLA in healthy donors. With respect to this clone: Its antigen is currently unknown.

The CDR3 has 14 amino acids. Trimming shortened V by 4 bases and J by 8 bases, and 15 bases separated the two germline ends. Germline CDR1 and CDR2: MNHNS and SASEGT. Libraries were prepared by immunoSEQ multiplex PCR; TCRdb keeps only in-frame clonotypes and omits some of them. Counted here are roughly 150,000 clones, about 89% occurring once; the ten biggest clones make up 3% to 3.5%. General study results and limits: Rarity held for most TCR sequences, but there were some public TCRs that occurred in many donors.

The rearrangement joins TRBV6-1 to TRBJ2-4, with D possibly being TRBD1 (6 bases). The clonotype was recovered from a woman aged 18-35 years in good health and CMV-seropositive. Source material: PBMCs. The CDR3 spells CASSGAGERHIQYF. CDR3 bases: TGTGCCAGCAGTGGGGCAGGGGAGAGGCACATTCAGTACTTC.